This is a list of T cell receptor beta chains from one sample in a study of beta chain features in type 1 diabetes. Measured with immunoSEQ multiplex PCR; TCRdb has only the in-frame clones, and not every one. This sample has hundreds of thousands of clones, with approximately 30% found just once. Sequenced input: naive CD4+ T cells from blood. These receptors originate from a man between 18 and 35 years old in good health. Both conserved end residues are part of each CDR3. The D gene is left open where the match is weak. Rows give clone size only sometimes, using once, few, many, or a class for an expanded clone.

v_call	clone_size	j_call	d_call	cdr3_nt	cdr3_aa
TRBV28	NA	TRBJ1-1	NA	TGTGCCAGCAGTTACGATCGGGACACTGAAGCTTTCTTT	CASSYDRDTEAFF
TRBV30	few	TRBJ2-3	TRBD2	TGTGCCTGGAGCCCGGGACTAGCGGGATCTTATACGCAGTATTTT	CAWSPGLAGSYTQYF
TRBV30	few	TRBJ2-3	TRBD2	TGTGCCTGGAAACTAGCGGGGCTCACAGATACGCAGTATTTT	CAWKLAGLTDTQYF
TRBV9	NA	TRBJ2-2	TRBD1	TGTGCCAGCAGCGTAGCGAACAGGGGATCGAACACCGGGGAGCTGTTTTTT	CASSVANRGSNTGELFF
TRBV25-1	few	TRBJ1-2	NA	TGTGCCAGCAGCTGGACAGACTATGGCTACACCTTC	CASSWTDYGYTF
TRBV30	NA	TRBJ2-2	NA	TGTGCCTGGAGTTCGGGCAGTTACACCGGGGAGCTGTTTTTT	CAWSSGSYTGELFF
TRBV5-1	NA	TRBJ1-2	NA	TGCGCCAGCAGCTTGGCAACCGAAAATGGCTACACCTTC	CASSLATENGYTF
TRBV7-9	few	TRBJ1-4	NA	TGTGCCAGCAGCCACGAGGAAAAACTGTTTTTT	CASSHEEKLFF
TRBV19	NA	TRBJ1-5	NA	TGTGCCAGTAGTCGTTTGGGTCAGCCCCAGCATTTT	CASSRLGQPQHF
TRBV30	NA	TRBJ2-7	NA	TGTGCCTGGAGGTCCGGGTATGGGGGAAGAGTCCACGAGCAGTACTTC	CAWRSGYGGRVHEQYF
TRBV5-1	NA	TRBJ2-7	NA	TGCGCCAGCAGCCCCGCACCCTCCTACGAGCAGTACTTC	CASSPAPSYEQYF
TRBV5-1	few	TRBJ2-7	TRBD2	TGCGCCAGCAGCCACCCTCCGGGACTAGCTTACGACGAGCAGTACTTC	CASSHPPGLAYDEQYF
TRBV6-6	few	TRBJ1-1	NA	TGTGCCAGCAGTTACTCGGGGGGATCCAACACTGAAGCTTTCTTT	CASSYSGGSNTEAFF
TRBV5-6	few	TRBJ2-2	NA	TGTGCCAGCTTTGGCGAGGGCCTCTCCGGGGAGCTGTTTTTT	CASFGEGLSGELFF
TRBV30	few	TRBJ2-3	TRBD2	TGTGCCTGGAGTCCTCTAGCGGGAGGGCCAGATACGCAGTATTTT	CAWSPLAGGPDTQYF
TRBV4-3	few	TRBJ2-5	NA	TGCGCCAGCAGCCAAGATGCGGGCCGGGGTGAGACCCAGTACTTC	CASSQDAGRGETQYF
TRBV9	NA	TRBJ2-2	NA	TGTGCCAGCAGCAGGGTTAACACCGGGGAGCTGTTTTTT	CASSRVNTGELFF
TRBV30	NA	TRBJ2-7	TRBD2	TGTGCCTGGAGTCGTAGCGGGAGGGCAATCATCCCCTACGAGCAGTACTTC	CAWSRSGRAIIPYEQYF
TRBV10-3	few	TRBJ2-7	NA	TGTGCCATCAGCCGGCCGGACCTTTACGAGCAGTACTTC	CAISRPDLYEQYF
TRBV4-3	few	TRBJ2-3	TRBD2	TGCGCCAGCAGTACGGGACTAGCGGGATTCACAGATACGCAGTATTTT	CASSTGLAGFTDTQYF
TRBV9	NA	TRBJ2-1	NA	TGTGCCAGCAGCGTAGACACTTACAATGAGCAGTTCTTC	CASSVDTYNEQFF
TRBV7-6	few	TRBJ2-2	NA	TGTGCCAGCAGCTACAGGCCGAACACCGGGGAGCTGTTTTTT	CASSYRPNTGELFF
TRBV29-1	NA	TRBJ2-7	TRBD2	TGCAGCGCCGGAGGACTAGCGGGAGGGTACTACGAGCAGTACTTC	CSAGGLAGGYYEQYF